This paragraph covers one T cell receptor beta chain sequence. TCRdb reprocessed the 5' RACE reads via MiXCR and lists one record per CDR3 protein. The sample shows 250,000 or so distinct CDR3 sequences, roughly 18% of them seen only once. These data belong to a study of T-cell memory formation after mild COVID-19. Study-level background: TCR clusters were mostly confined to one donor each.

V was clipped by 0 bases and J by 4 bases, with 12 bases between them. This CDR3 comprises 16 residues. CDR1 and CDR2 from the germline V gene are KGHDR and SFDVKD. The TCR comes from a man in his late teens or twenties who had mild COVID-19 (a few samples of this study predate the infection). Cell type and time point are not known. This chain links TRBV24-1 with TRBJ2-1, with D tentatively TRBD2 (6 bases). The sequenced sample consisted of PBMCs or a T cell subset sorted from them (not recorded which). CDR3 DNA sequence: TGTGCCACCAGTGATTTGCGGGGGACTCGGTACAATGAGCAGTTCTTC. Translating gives CATSDLRGTRYNEQFF.